This record concerns one T cell receptor (beta chain) sequence. The antigen remains undetermined. Specified treatment: 19 received Ad26.COV2.S at low or high dose, single or two shots; roughly five received placebo; per-sample allocation not given. Sample collection was performed on day 63 after the first vaccine or placebo injection. Donation was by an adult aged 18-55 years who was in Boston. Wuhan-strain SARS-CoV-2 spike was expressed by the Ad26 vector that made up the vaccine. The entry originates in a study of Ad26.COV2.S vaccination and SARS-CoV-2 variants. Turning to the study itself: A COV1001 Ad26.COV2.S trial-arm participant provided the sample.

Study results and caveats: CD8+ and CD4+ T cells specific for spike reportedly responded with substantial breadth after vaccination.

V lost 7 bases, J lost 3 bases, and 15 bases lay in between. CDR1 is MNHNS and CDR2 is SASEGT in the germline V gene. The CDR3 has 14 amino acids. Clones were read by immunoSEQ multiplex PCR, and TCRdb kept only the in-frame ones, dropping some. The profile shows about 400,000 clones, about 83% of them singletons. The rearrangement uses TRBV6-1 and TRBJ1-1, with D perhaps TRBD1 (5 bases). Specimen: peripheral blood, collected in a trial of Ad26.COV2.S vaccine versus placebo. This receptor was obtained from a person between 18 and 65 years old who received the Ad26.COV2.S COVID-19 vaccine or a placebo. The CDR3 DNA follows: TGTGCCAGCAATGCTAGGGACCGGGACACTGAAGCTTTCTTT. It translates to CASNARDRDTEAFF.